There are a few counts of the clone carrying this T cell receptor (beta chain). The antigen is undetermined. The sample originates from a study of cytomegalovirus exposure and HLA in healthy donors. Study-wide results and caveats: Reportedly, TCR beta sequences accurately predicted HLA-A and HLA-B alleles in most subjects.

The PCR contained 60 Vbeta and 13 Jbeta primers. Data came from immunoSEQ multiplex PCR; TCRdb stores just in-frame clones and leaves some out. Of roughly 250,000 clones in the sample, approximately 84% were seen once. The sequenced material came from PBMCs. The sequence came from a woman aged 40 to 50 in good health and CMV-seropositive.

CDR3 loop: CASSPEGGHQPQHF. The DNA of the CDR3 is TGTGCCAGCAGCCCAGAGGGGGGGCACCAGCCCCAGCATTTT. The chain recombines TRBV7-2 with TRBJ1-5; weak D call: TRBD1 (6 bases). V shed 5 bases and J shed 7 bases, with 15 bases lying between them. The CDR3 spans 14 residues. CDR1 SGHTA and CDR2 FQGNSA come from the germline V gene.